These 17 T cell receptor beta chains share one sample of origin, sequenced in a study of beta chain features in type 1 diabetes (dated by TCRdb to 2016 to 2018). On the study overall, not on this receptor specifically: A moderate but significant shortening of TCRB CDR3 length was observed in type 1 diabetes patients in all four CD4+ subsets.

For these TCRs, the target antigens are not known. The library was prepared using the immunoSEQ multiplex PCR assay. The entire amount of isolated RNA was reverse transcribed using the High Capacity cDNA Reverse Transcription Kit, so the sequenced TCRB transcripts were expressed ones. TCRdb provides this immuneACCESS table in a form limited to in-frame rearrangements. Some clones are lacking; in checked studies, under half of them reflect an unresolved V gene, and why the rest are absent is not known. The sample has hundreds of thousands of clones on record, roughly an eighth of them singletons. The top ten hold 0.03% to 0.04% of the sample. Sequenced sample: naive CD4+ T cells from blood. Sample cell subset or site, as interpreted from the label and publication: true naive CD4+ T cells. The origin of the receptors is a man younger than 35 with type 1 diabetes.

This chain joins TRBV4-2 and TRBJ1-6, with a possible D match to TRBD1 (5 bases). The CDR3 runs to 17 residues. Germline V lookup: CDR1 LGHNA, CDR2 YNFKEQ. V lost 1 base to trimming and J lost 2 bases, with 12 bases between them. CDR3 region: CASSQGRGDAYNSPLHF. Written as DNA, the CDR3 is TGTGCCAGCAGCCAAGGAAGAGGGGACGCCTATAATTCACCCCTCCACTTT.

This clone has a handful of counts. This chain uses TRBV25-1 with TRBJ1-1; D not certain. Germline CDR1 and CDR2: MGHDK and SYGVNS. This CDR3 has 15 residues. Trimming stripped 3 bases from V and 2 bases from J, with 13 bases between. The CDR3 DNA sequence: TGTGCCAGCAGTGACATTCGAGTAGATAACACTGAAGCTTTCTTT. It encodes CASSDIRVDNTEAFF.

The J gene is TRBJ2-7, the V gene TRBV30; a weak D match, TRBD2 (5 bases). CDR3 length equals 13 residues. Per germline, CDR1 GTSNPN and CDR2 SVGIG (reference sequence). Deletions cut 1 base from V and 2 bases from J, with 9 bases between. The CDR3: CAWSGSGAYEQYF. CDR3 nucleotide sequence: TGTGCCTGGAGTGGCTCCGGGGCCTACGAGCAGTACTTC.

The chain joins TRBV27 to TRBJ2-4; D is ambiguous. CDR3 length: 15 amino acids. The ends were cut back, 0 bases at V and 0 bases at J, with 6 bases in the middle. Looked up from germline, CDR1 is MNHEY and CDR2 is SMNVEV (reference sequence). CDR3 sequence (DNA): TGTGCCAGCAGTTTATCGGATAGAGCCAAAAACATTCAGTACTTC. It codes for CASSLSDRAKNIQYF.

This sequence joins TRBV5-1 and TRBJ2-1; possible D gene TRBD1, 5 bases. The CDR3 is made up of 16 amino acids. V was pared by 2 bases and J by 1 base, with 13 bases between. The V gene's germline CDR1 is SGHRS and CDR2 YFSETQ. CDR3 nucleotide sequence: TGCGCCAGCAGCTTTATGCAGGGTGGGTCCTACAATGAGCAGTTCTTC. Residues: CASSFMQGGSYNEQFF. Looking up the rest from reference TRBV5-1 and TRBJ2-1 gives the full variable domain: KAGVTQTPRYLIKTRGQQVTLSCSPISGHRSVSWYQQTPGQGLQFLFEYFSETQRNKGNFPGRFSGRQFSNSRSEMNVSTLELGDSALYLCASSFMQGGSYNEQFFGPGTRLTVL.

This clone was counted only a few times. The chain is built from TRBV2 and TRBJ2-7; 9 nucleotides agree with TRBD1. There are 14 residues in the CDR3. V lost 5 bases to trimming and J lost 7 bases; unmatched junction nucleotides: 9. Looked up from germline, CDR1 is SNHLY and CDR2 is FYNNEI. In nucleotides, the CDR3 is TGTGCCAGCAGTACCCGGACAGGGGCGGTGGAGCAGTACTTC. Translated, it gives CASSTRTGAVEQYF.

Remarks on this clone: At one end the junction does not follow the germline gene, possibly because of a read error. This rearrangement joins TRBV7-7 to TRBJ2-5, with D possibly TRBD1 on 5 matching bases. Germline CDR1 and CDR2: SSHAT and FNYEAQ (reference sequence). The CDR3 length is 14 residues. The CDR3 reads CASSPNLGEETQYF. In DNA form, the CDR3 reads TGTGCTAGCAGCCCCAATTTAGGGGAAGAGACCCAGTACTTC. Looking up the rest from reference TRBV7-7 and TRBJ2-5 gives the full variable domain: GAGVSQSPRYKVTKRGQDVTLRCDPISSHATLYWYQQALGQGPEFLTYFNYEAQPDKSGLPSDRFSAERPEGSISTLTIQRTEQRDSAMYRCASSPNLGEETQYFGPGTRLLVL.

This chain links TRBV12-5 with TRBJ2-5, with 7 positions matching TRBD2. CDR3 length: 14 amino acids. Trimming removed 7 bases from V and 5 bases from J; junction bases left unmatched: 10. The germline CDR1 and CDR2 sequences are LGHNT and FRNRAP. CDR3 sequence reads: CASARGGGLETQYF. The CDR3 bases are TGTGCTAGTGCTCGCGGGGGTGGTTTGGAGACCCAGTACTTC.

This chain uses TRBV29-1 with TRBJ2-1, with 9 bases matching TRBD1. V was pared by 5 bases and J by 6 bases, with 8 bases of the junction left unmatched. Germline V CDR1 and CDR2: SQVTM, ANQGSEA. The CDR3 consists of 14 residues. This CDR3 is CSVLGQGTGNEQFF. In nucleotides, the CDR3 is TGCAGCGTTCTAGGACAGGGGACGGGCAATGAGCAGTTCTTC.

In this sample, this clone turned up a few times. The chain recombines TRBV6-5 with TRBJ2-7, with D possibly TRBD2 on 7 matching bases. The CDR3 is 16 residues long. CDR1 and CDR2 from the germline V gene are MNHEY and SVGAGI. V was cut by 0 bases and J by 2 bases, with 14 bases left in between. In nucleotides, the CDR3 is TGTGCCAGCAGTTACTCGACCGGGGGGCCCGCCTACGAGCAGTACTTC. It codes for CASSYSTGGPAYEQYF.

This clone appeared a few times. The CDR3 DNA reads TGTGCCAGCAGCTATGCCGCAGATACGCAGTATTTT. It is translated as CASSYAADTQYF. The genes are TRBV7-9 and TRBJ2-3; D not resolved. V lost 4 bases to trimming and J lost 4 bases, with 6 bases between them. CDR1 and CDR2 from the germline V gene are SEHNR and FQNEAQ (reference sequence). This CDR3 spans 12 amino acids. The full variable domain, its missing parts supplied by reference TRBV7-9 and TRBJ2-3, is DTGVSQNPRHKITKRGQNVTFRCDPISEHNRLYWYRQTLGQGPEFLTYFQNEAQLEKSRLLSDRFSAERPKGSFSTLEIQRTEQGDSAMYLCASSYAADTQYFGPGTRLTVL.

V and J are TRBV30 and TRBJ2-3; D call uncertain. V lost 4 bases, J lost 0 bases, and 11 bases lay in between. From germline, CDR1 is GTSNPN and CDR2 SVGIG (reference sequence). This CDR3 spans 14 amino acids. The chain's CDR3 is CAWKLGPSTDTQYF. The CDR3 DNA reads as TGTGCCTGGAAGTTAGGGCCCAGCACAGATACGCAGTATTTT.

The rearrangement uses TRBV6-5 and TRBJ1-2, with D maybe TRBD1 (6 bases). The V gene's germline CDR1 is MNHEY and CDR2 SVGAGI. This CDR3 has 13 residues. V was pared by 8 bases and J by 4 bases, with 14 bases between. CDR3 sequence: CASWDTLIYGYTF. The CDR3 DNA reads as TGTGCCAGCTGGGACACGCTGATCTATGGCTACACCTTC.

This sequence joins TRBV30 and TRBJ1-3; no clear D gene. Deletions cut 4 bases from V and 1 base from J, with 8 bases between. The length of the CDR3 is 13 residues. Germline CDR1 and CDR2: GTSNPN and SVGIG (reference sequence). DNA of the CDR3: TGTGCCTGGACTGGCAGGTCTGGAAACACCATATATTTT. This translates into CAWTGRSGNTIYF.

The rearrangement uses TRBV14 and TRBJ1-6; D possibly corresponds to TRBD1 (6 bases). The germline V gene encodes CDR1 SGHDN and CDR2 FVKESK. V shed 0 bases and J shed 0 bases, with 12 bases lying between them. CDR3 length equals 18 residues. CDR3 bases: TGTGCCAGCAGCCAAGAAGGGGGGCAAAGCTCCTATAATTCACCCCTCCACTTT. It yields the protein CASSQEGGQSSYNSPLHF. The full variable domain, in which reference TRBV14 and TRBJ1-6 provide the parts outside the CDR3, is EAGVTQFPSHSVIEKGQTVTLRCDPISGHDNLYWYRRVMGKEIKFLLHFVKESKQDESGMPNNRFLAERTGGTYSTLKVQPAELEDSGVYFCASSQEGGQSSYNSPLHFGNGTRLTVT.

The rearrangement joins TRBV7-2 to TRBJ1-5; TRBD1 is a possible D gene (6 bases). Trimming cost V 5 bases and J 4 bases, with 15 bases left between them. The CDR3 is made up of 15 amino acids. The germline gives CDR1 SGHTA, CDR2 FQGNSA. The CDR3, as DNA: TGTGCCAGCAGCGCCGGCGGGACACCTAATCAGCCCCAGCATTTT. This encodes CASSAGGTPNQPQHF.

This clone turned up a few times. The chain links TRBV20-1 to TRBJ2-5; D is unresolved. Germline V gene sequence: CDR1 DFQATT, CDR2 SNEGSKA (reference sequence). V was clipped by 6 bases and J by 7 bases, with 12 bases between them. The CDR3 contains 11 residues. The CDR3 sequence is CSATRAGTQYF. The CDR3, as DNA: TGCAGTGCCACTCGGGCTGGGACCCAGTACTTC.